The 14 T cell receptor beta chains reported below all come from one sample, sequenced in a study of T cell responses to AZD1222 COVID-19 vaccine. The data were produced by immunoSEQ multiplex PCR, yet TCRdb's version contains in-frame clones alone and is incomplete. The profile covers about 140,000 clones, with 92% appearing a single time and around 3.2% taken by the ten largest. The source was peripheral blood, collected on day 0 of AZD1222 vaccination. Receptors originate from an adult in good health.

The chain joins TRBV7-9 to TRBJ1-1; D is unresolved. The V end was cut by 5 bases, the J end by 1 base, with 14 bases between. Germline V CDR1 and CDR2: SEHNR, FQNEAQ (reference sequence). CDR3 length: 15 residues. CDR3 coding DNA: TGTGCCAGCAGCCCCAGGCAGGCTGAGAACACTGAAGCTTTCTTT. Translating it yields CASSPRQAENTEAFF.

The V and J genes are TRBV28 and TRBJ1-5, with D unresolved. The V gene lost 5 bases and the J gene lost 5 bases, with 7 bases spanning the gap. CDR3 length: 12 residues. Germline V gene sequence: CDR1 MDHEN, CDR2 SYDVKM. The CDR3 region has the DNA TGTGCCAGCAGTCAACAGCATCAGCCCCAGCATTTT. Protein sequence: CASSQQHQPQHF.

This chain uses TRBV7-6 with TRBJ1-1; 7 positions match TRBD1. From germline, CDR1 is SGHVS and CDR2 FNYEAQ. V was clipped by 2 bases and J by 1 base; unmatched bases: 4. The CDR3 is made up of 15 amino acids. CDR3 loop: CASSLSPGGNTEAFF. For the CDR3, the DNA is TGTGCCAGCAGCTTATCTCCAGGGGGGAACACTGAAGCTTTCTTT.

The chain employs TRBV5-1 and TRBJ2-2, with 8 bases aligning to TRBD2. CDR1 is SGHRS, CDR2 YFSETQ, per germline. This CDR3 has 15 amino acids. V was pared by 4 bases and J by 7 bases, with 9 bases of the junction left unmatched. The CDR3 region has the DNA TGCGCCAGCAGCCCCTCGGGGGGGCGCGTCGGGGAGCTGTTTTTT. Protein product: CASSPSGGRVGELFF.

This clone was seen a handful of times. The chain recombines TRBV7-9 with TRBJ1-4, with 10 bases identical to TRBD1. The CDR3 length is 17 residues. Germline CDR1 and CDR2: SEHNR and FQNEAQ (reference sequence). Losses at the gene ends were 1 base for V and 7 bases for J; bases not matched to a gene: 9. The CDR3 spells CASSLGPRQGAGEKLFF. The CDR3 DNA reads as TGTGCCAGCAGCTTAGGCCCGCGACAGGGGGCGGGTGAAAAACTGTTTTTT.

The chain joins TRBV4-1 to TRBJ1-5, with unresolved D. This CDR3 comprises 16 residues. Germline values: CDR1 MGHRA, CDR2 YSYEKL. Trimming took off 0 bases at V and 9 bases at J, with 18 bases between the two ends. CDR3: CASSQDLGSGSRPQHF. The CDR3 DNA sequence: TGCGCCAGCAGCCAAGATCTCGGTAGCGGCAGCCGGCCCCAGCATTTT.

V usage is TRBV6-2 or TRBV6-3 and J usage is TRBJ1-5, with D possibly being TRBD1 (6 bases). V was trimmed by 5 bases and J by 0 bases, leaving 11 bases between them. The CDR3 extends over 15 amino acids. Germline assignment: CDR1 MNHEY and CDR2 SVGEGT. The DNA for the CDR3 is TGTGCCAGCAGTCAGAGGGGGACTAGCAATCAGCCCCAGCATTTT. Encoded protein: CASSQRGTSNQPQHF.

The J gene is TRBJ1-1, the V gene TRBV2, with D unclear. The V and J ends lost 8 bases and 1 base respectively, with 17 bases between them. Germline CDR1 is SNHLY and CDR2 is FYNNEI. The CDR3 is made up of 15 amino acids. The CDR3: CASVKAGPTNTEAFF. CDR3 DNA: TGTGCCAGCGTCAAGGCCGGACCCACGAACACTGAAGCTTTCTTT.

This clone has just one count. The V call is TRBV28, the J call TRBJ1-2; D not resolved. CDR1 is MDHEN and CDR2 is SYDVKM in the germline V gene. Trimming took off 8 bases at V and 4 bases at J, with 23 bases between the two ends. The CDR3 is made up of 16 amino acids. The CDR3 reads CASHTGPSSVGYGYTF. The CDR3 coding sequence is TGTGCCAGCCACACTGGGCCGAGTAGTGTAGGCTATGGCTACACCTTC.

This clone appeared a few times. V gene TRBV5-1 combines with J gene TRBJ2-7; 7 positions agree with TRBD1. The germline gives CDR1 SGHRS, CDR2 YFSETQ. This CDR3 is 16 amino acids long. V trimming: 0 bases; J trimming: 2 bases; junction bases outside the gene matches: 8. The CDR3 sequence is CASSLGSTGRPYEQYF. CDR3 DNA sequence: TGCGCCAGCAGCTTGGGGTCGACAGGGAGACCCTACGAGCAGTACTTC.

This clone came up once. The chain links TRBV9 to TRBJ2-7; D remains ambiguous. The CDR3 totals 13 residues. From germline, CDR1 is SGDLS and CDR2 YYNGEE. The germline V and J ends were trimmed by 4 bases and 4 bases, with 12 bases remaining between them. In DNA, the CDR3 is TGTGCCAGCAGCCCTTCCGGGCCTTACGAGCAGTACTTC. Translation gives CASSPSGPYEQYF.

The rearrangement joins TRBV5-1 to TRBJ1-1; 9 nucleotides agree with TRBD1. CDR1 SGHRS and CDR2 YFSETQ come from the germline V gene. The length of the CDR3 is 19 residues. V gave up 1 base and J gave up 3 bases; unmatched junction bases: 16. The CDR3 nucleotides are TGCGCCAGCAGCTTGTTGGTCCCTGACAGGGGGGATTTTTACACTGAAGCTTTCTTT. The encoded protein is CASSLLVPDRGDFYTEAFF.

As DNA, the CDR3 is TGTGCCAGCAGCTCCCGACAGGGTGGCAATCAGCCCCAGCATTTT. It encodes CASSSRQGGNQPQHF. This chain joins TRBV7-9 and TRBJ1-5; 7 bases align to TRBD1. V was pared by 4 bases and J by 2 bases, with 5 bases of the junction left unmatched. Germline V lookup: CDR1 SEHNR, CDR2 FQNEAQ (reference sequence). The CDR3 runs 15 residues.

This clone was observed a handful of times. The J gene is TRBJ2-7, the V gene TRBV28, with unresolved D. The CDR3 contains 14 residues. The V gene lost 2 bases and the J gene lost 0 bases, with 8 bases spanning the gap. The V gene's germline CDR1 is MDHEN and CDR2 SYDVKM. CDR3 DNA: TGTGCCAGCAGTTTAGCGGTAGGCTCCTACGAGCAGTACTTC. It is translated as CASSLAVGSYEQYF.